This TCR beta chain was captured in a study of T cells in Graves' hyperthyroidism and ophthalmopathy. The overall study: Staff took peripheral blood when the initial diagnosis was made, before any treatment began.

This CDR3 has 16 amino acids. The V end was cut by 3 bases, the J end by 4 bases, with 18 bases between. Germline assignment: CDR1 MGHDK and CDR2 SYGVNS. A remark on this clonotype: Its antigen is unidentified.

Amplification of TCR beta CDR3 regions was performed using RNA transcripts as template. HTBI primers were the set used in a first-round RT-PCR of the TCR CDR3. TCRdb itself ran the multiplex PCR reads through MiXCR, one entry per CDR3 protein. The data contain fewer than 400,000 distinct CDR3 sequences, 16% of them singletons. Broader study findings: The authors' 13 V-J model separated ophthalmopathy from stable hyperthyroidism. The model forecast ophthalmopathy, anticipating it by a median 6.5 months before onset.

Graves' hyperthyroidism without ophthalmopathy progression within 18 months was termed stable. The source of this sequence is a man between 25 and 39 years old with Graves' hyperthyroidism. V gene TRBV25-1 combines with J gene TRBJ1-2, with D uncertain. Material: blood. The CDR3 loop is CASSDGLPAGIYGYTF. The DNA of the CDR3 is TGTGCCAGCAGTGATGGGCTCCCCGCGGGCATCTATGGCTACACCTTC.